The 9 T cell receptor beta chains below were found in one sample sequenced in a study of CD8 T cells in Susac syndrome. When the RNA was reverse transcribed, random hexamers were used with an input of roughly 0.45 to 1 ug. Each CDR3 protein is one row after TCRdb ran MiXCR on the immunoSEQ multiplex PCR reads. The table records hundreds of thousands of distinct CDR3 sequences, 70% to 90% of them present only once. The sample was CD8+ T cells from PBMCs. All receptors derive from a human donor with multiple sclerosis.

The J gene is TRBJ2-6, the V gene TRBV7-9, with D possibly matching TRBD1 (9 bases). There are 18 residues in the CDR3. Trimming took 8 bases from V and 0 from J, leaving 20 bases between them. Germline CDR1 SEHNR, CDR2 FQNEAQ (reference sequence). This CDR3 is CASLRGGQGTSGANVLTF. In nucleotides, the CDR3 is TGTGCCAGCCTCCGGGGGGGACAGGGAACCTCTGGGGCCAACGTCCTGACTTTC.

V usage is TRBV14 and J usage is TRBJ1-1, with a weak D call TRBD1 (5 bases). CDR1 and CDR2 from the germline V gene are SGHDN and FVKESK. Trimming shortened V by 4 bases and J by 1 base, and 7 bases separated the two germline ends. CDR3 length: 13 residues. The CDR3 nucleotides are TGTGCCAGCAGCCGGGGACCGAACACTGAAGCTTTCTTT. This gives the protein CASSRGPNTEAFF.

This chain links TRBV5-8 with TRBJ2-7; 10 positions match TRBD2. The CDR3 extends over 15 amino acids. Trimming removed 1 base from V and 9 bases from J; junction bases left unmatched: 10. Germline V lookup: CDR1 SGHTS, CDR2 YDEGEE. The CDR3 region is CASSLWASGRRGQYF. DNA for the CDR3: TGTGCCAGCAGCTTGTGGGCTAGCGGGAGAAGAGGGCAGTACTTC. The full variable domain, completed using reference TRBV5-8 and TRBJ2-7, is EAGVTQSPTHLIKTRGQQATLRCSPISGHTSVYWYQQALGLGLQFLLWYDEGEERNRGNFPPRFSGRQFPNYSSELNVNALELEDSALYLCASSLWASGRRGQYFGPGTRLTVT.

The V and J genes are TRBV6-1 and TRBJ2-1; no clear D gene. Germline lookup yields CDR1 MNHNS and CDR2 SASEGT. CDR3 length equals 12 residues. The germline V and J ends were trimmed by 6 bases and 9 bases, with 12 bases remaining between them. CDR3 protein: CASSHLTIEQFF. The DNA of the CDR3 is TGTGCCAGCAGCCACTTGACAATTGAGCAGTTCTTC.

The CDR3 loop is CASSFGSFWGYTF. The CDR3 DNA sequence: TGTGCCAGCAGTTTCGGCTCCTTCTGGGGCTACACCTTC. The rearrangement joins TRBV27 to TRBJ1-2; D remains ambiguous. Deletions cut 3 bases from V and 8 bases from J, with 13 bases between. Looked up from germline, CDR1 is MNHEY and CDR2 is SMNVEV (reference sequence). CDR3 length: 13 residues.

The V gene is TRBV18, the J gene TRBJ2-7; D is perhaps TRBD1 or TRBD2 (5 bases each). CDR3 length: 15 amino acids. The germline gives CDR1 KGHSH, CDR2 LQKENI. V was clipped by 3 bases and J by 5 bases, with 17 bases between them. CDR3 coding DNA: TGTGCCAGCTCACCCTGGAGAGGGGTTCTCCACGAGCAGTACTTC. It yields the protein CASSPWRGVLHEQYF. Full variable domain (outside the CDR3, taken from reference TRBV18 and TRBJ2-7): NAGVMQNPRHLVRRRGQEARLRCSPMKGHSHVYWYRQLPEEGLKFMVYLQKENIIDESGMPKERFSAEFPKEGPSILRIQQVVRGDSAAYFCASSPWRGVLHEQYFGPGTRLTVT.

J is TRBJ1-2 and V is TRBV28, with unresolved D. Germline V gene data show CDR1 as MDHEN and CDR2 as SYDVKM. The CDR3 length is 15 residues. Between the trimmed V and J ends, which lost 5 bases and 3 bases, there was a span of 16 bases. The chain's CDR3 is CASSPSNSPYYGYTF. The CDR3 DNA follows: TGTGCCAGCAGTCCAAGCAATAGCCCCTACTATGGCTACACCTTC.

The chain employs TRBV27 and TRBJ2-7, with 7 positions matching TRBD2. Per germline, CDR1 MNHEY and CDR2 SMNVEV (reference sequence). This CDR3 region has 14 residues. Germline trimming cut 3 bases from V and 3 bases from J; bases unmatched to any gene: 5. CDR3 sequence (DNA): TGTGCCAGCAGTTTGCTAGCGGACCACTACGAGCAGTACTTC. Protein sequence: CASSLLADHYEQYF.

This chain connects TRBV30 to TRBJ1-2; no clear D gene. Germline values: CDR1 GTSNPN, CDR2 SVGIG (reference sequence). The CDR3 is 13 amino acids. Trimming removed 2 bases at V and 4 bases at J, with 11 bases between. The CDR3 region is CAWSPRAGYGYTF. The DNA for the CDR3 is TGTGCCTGGAGTCCACGGGCGGGCTATGGCTACACCTTC.